This T cell receptor beta chain comes out of a study of blood T cell repertoires in COVID-19. Study as a whole: Researchers got acute and convalescent COVID-19 samples from the United States, Italy and Spain. Sources were T cells, B-cell-depleted T cells, or PBMCs; the material itself was cDNA or gDNA.

As processed by the authors: Amplification with reference gene primers provided the estimates of nucleated cell counts. This table comes from immunoSEQ multiplex PCR, and its TCRdb copy is limited to in-frame clones, with some not included. Clone size and the V and J calls come from that table; the DNA yielded D and trimming. The sample has approximately 90,000 clones, approximately 88% seen once. This CDR3 contains 13 residues. Germline CDR1 LNHDA, CDR2 SQIVND (reference sequence). V dropped 4 bases and J dropped 9; count of bases not matched to a gene: 3. This TCR was sampled from a man in his 60s with acute or convalescent COVID-19. The sequencing sample was made of peripheral blood. The chain couples TRBV19 to TRBJ1-6, with 7 positions matching TRBD1. In DNA, the CDR3 is TGTGCCAGTAGTACGCGGGACAGTTCACCCCTCCACTTT. Translated: CASSTRDSSPLHF.